This is a list of T cell receptor beta chains from one sample in a study of blood T cell repertoires in COVID-19. Some clones are missing from TCRdb's copy, which holds only in-frame ones; the method was immunoSEQ multiplex PCR. In the table there are about 260,000 clones, about 89% of which are singletons. Sequenced material: peripheral blood. These receptors all come from a woman between 35 and 50 years old who had recovered from COVID-19. Each CDR3 is given with its conserved first and last residue. A D gene is named only where the DNA matches it firmly. Size values are once, few and many counts, or a class for expanded clones, and some rows have none.

v_gene	abundance	j_gene	d_gene	CDR3aa	CDR3nt
TRBV19	once	TRBJ1-1	NA	CASSVRGPPKAFF	TGTGCCAGTAGTGTCCGAGGCCCACCCAAGGCTTTCTTT
TRBV15	few	TRBJ2-5	TRBD1	CATSRDSWDSKFQYF	TGTGCCACCAGCAGAGATAGTTGGGACAGTAAATTCCAGTACTTC
TRBV23-1	NA	TRBJ2-7	NA	CASSQSGQFHEQYF	TGCGCCAGCAGTCAATCAGGACAGTTCCACGAGCAGTACTTC
TRBV7-9	few	TRBJ2-4	NA	CASSRGGNKNIQYF	TGTGCCAGCAGCCGGGGAGGCAACAAAAACATTCAGTACTTC
TRBV5-1	NA	TRBJ2-1	TRBD1	CASSLLGQTYNEQFF	TGCGCCAGCAGCCTGCTGGGACAGACCTACAATGAGCAGTTCTTC
TRBV10-3	NA	TRBJ2-2	TRBD1	CAIRGDRGGTGELFF	TGTGCCATCAGGGGGGACAGGGGAGGCACCGGGGAGCTGTTTTTT
TRBV19	NA	TRBJ1-2	NA	CASSRDGSNYGYTF	TGTGCCAGTAGTAGAGACGGTTCTAACTATGGCTACACCTTC
TRBV12-3/TRBV12-4	NA	TRBJ2-7	NA	CASRPNRDEQYF	TGTGCCAGCAGGCCTAACAGGGACGAGCAGTACTTC
TRBV4-2	NA	TRBJ1-3	TRBD1	CASSQDWTGGNTIYF	TGTGCCAGCAGCCAAGATTGGACAGGTGGAAACACCATATATTTT
TRBV5-1	NA	TRBJ1-2	NA	CASSYTGLGESGYTF	TGCGCCAGCAGTTACACGGGACTGGGGGAATCAGGCTACACCTTC
TRBV27	once	TRBJ2-2	TRBD2	CASSLASGGITGELFF	TGTGCCAGCAGTTTAGCTAGCGGGGGTATCACCGGGGAGCTGTTTTTT
TRBV10-2	NA	TRBJ2-7	TRBD2	CASRQGPGAGGGEQYF	TGCGCCAGCAGGCAAGGCCCAGGAGCGGGGGGCGGGGAGCAGTACTTC
TRBV7-9	once	TRBJ2-7	TRBD1	CASSLGRDRNSYEQYF	TGTGCCAGCAGCTTAGGCCGGGACAGGAACTCCTACGAGCAGTACTTC
TRBV5-6	NA	TRBJ1-1	NA	CASSPGHSNTEAFF	TGTGCCAGCAGCCCGGGACATTCGAACACTGAAGCTTTCTTT
TRBV9	NA	TRBJ2-3	NA	CASSAAPADTQYF	TGTGCCAGCAGCGCCGCCCCAGCAGATACGCAGTATTTT
TRBV9	once	TRBJ2-5	NA	CASSVGGWVQTQYF	TGTGCCAGCAGCGTAGGGGGCTGGGTGCAGACCCAGTACTTC
TRBV19	NA	TRBJ2-7	NA	CASSIGTGTPTYEQYF	TGTGCCAGTAGTATAGGCACCGGGACACCGACCTACGAGCAGTACTTC
TRBV7-3	NA	TRBJ1-5	TRBD1	CASSRNGQAGQPQHF	TGTGCCAGCAGCCGCAACGGACAGGCCGGTCAGCCCCAGCATTTT
TRBV19	NA	TRBJ1-5	NA	CASSMGRLGRNQPSNQPQHF	TGTGCCAGTAGTATGGGCAGGCTGGGGCGTAACCAACCTAGCAATCAGCCCCAGCATTTT
TRBV9	NA	TRBJ2-7	TRBD2	CASSVGLAGARSYEQYF	TGTGCCAGCAGCGTGGGCCTAGCGGGGGCCCGCTCCTACGAGCAGTACTTC
TRBV30	once	TRBJ1-6	NA	CAWSPRVRLASYNSPLHF	TGTGCCTGGAGTCCCCGTGTCAGACTAGCGTCCTATAATTCACCCCTCCACTTT
TRBV5-1	NA	TRBJ1-1	NA	CASSPTGTMNTEAFF	TGCGCCAGCAGCCCTACCGGGACAATGAACACTGAAGCTTTCTTT